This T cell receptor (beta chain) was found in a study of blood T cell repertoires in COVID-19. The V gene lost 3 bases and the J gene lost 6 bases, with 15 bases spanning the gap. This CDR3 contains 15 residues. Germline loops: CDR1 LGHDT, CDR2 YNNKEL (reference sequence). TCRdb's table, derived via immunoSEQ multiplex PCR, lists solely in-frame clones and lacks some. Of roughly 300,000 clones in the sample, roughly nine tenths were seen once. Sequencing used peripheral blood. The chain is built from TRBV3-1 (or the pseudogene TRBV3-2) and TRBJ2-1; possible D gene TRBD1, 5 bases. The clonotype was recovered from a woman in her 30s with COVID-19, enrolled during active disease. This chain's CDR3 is CASSHPLGRGNEQFF. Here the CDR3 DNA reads TGTGCCAGCAGCCACCCTTTGGGTAGGGGCAATGAGCAGTTCTTC.